This T cell receptor beta chain appears in the sequencing data of a study of T cells in localized non-small cell lung cancer. The assay was immunoSEQ multiplex PCR, and TCRdb's table has in-frame clones only and misses some. The table shows 64,000 or so clones, with roughly nine tenths occurring only once. This TCR came from a woman aged 35-70 years with stage I lung adenocarcinoma. Sequenced material: peripheral blood, taken before any cancer treatment.

The CDR3 DNA reads TGTGCCAGCAGCATGCTTAGCGGAACTACGCAGTATTTT. This gives the protein CASSMLSGTTQYF. The genes are TRBV6-5 and TRBJ2-3; maybe TRBD2 (6 bases). V lost 6 bases to trimming and J lost 8 bases, with 15 bases between them. There are 13 residues in the CDR3. Germline loops: CDR1 MNHEY, CDR2 SVGAGI.